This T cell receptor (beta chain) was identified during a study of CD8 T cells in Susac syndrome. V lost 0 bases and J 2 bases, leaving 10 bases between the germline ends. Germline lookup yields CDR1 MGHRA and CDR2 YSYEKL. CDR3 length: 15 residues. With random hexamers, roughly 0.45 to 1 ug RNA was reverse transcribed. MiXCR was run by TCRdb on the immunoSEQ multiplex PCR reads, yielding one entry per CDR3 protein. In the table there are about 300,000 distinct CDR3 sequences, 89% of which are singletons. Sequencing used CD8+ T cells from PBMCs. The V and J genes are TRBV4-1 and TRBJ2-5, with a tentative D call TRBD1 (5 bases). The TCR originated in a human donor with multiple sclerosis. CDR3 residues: CASSQDQGLQETQYF. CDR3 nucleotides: TGCGCCAGCAGCCAAGACCAGGGCCTTCAAGAGACCCAGTACTTC.